This T cell receptor beta chain was documented in a study of T cell responses to AZD1222 COVID-19 vaccine (dated by TCRdb to the early 2020s). A note on the overall study: AZD1222 recipients given second doses at about 4 weeks or at about 12 weeks were pooled, since spike-specific TCR depth and breadth were not found to differ between the two schedules. TCR sequencing was performed for some 250 trial participants, of whom 200 to 210 were given two doses of AZD1222 and around 25 were given two doses of MenACWY control vaccine. Enrollment into the trials was organized by age into subgroups of 18-55, 56-69 and 70-plus years, and those subgroups contained approximately 160, 26 and 62 TCR-sequenced participants, respectively.

CDR1 and CDR2, per the germline V gene, are MDHEN and SYDVKM. Reading from cysteine to phenylalanine, the CDR3 counts 10 amino acids. The read is trimmed to its CDR3 DNA, 30 bases read in frame from base 1. The trim is 10 bases for V and 1 base for J, with a gap of 4 bases between the germline ends. In the paper's terms, the time point label means: baseline before first vaccination. Vaccinee samples came from UK trials COV001 and COV002, including a single-blind randomized controlled phase 2/3 trial of AZD1222 (ChAdOx1 nCoV-19) in healthy adults. For TCRbeta chain sequencing, PBMC samples were collected from trial participants at day 0 and at day 28 after the second dose. The investigation overall reported the following: Because no samples from the day 14 peak response were available, repertoires could be characterized only after the peak T cell response. Spike-specific TCR breadth and depth rose significantly after two AZD1222 doses compared with day 0 and with MenACWY recipients. Conclusions about previously exposed vaccinees are limited, since just six AZD1222 recipients were seropositive for SARS-CoV-2 at baseline. Reportedly, almost half of the unique spike-specific TCRs recognized epitopes lying outside the regions that are mutated in the B.1.351 and B.1.1.7 variants. In the small 56-69-year group, the increase in depth fell short of significance, most likely because of low power. Participants were mostly white British and included more females than males, and it was suggested by the authors that clonal diversity may have been underestimated. The whole spike protein was spanned by vaccine-associated CD4 TCRs, and dominant responses were seen in regions 160-218 and 743-854.

For this clone: The clone's antigen remains unknown. No quality values exist for individual bases; no much larger clone is one base distant.

The CDR3 regions of human TCRbeta chains were analyzed by immunosequencing. As for how the authors treated the data: TCRs in the repertoires were matched against a reference library of SARS-CoV-2-specific TCRs that had been generated with the MIRA antigen-specificity platform. Breadth was defined as the fraction of unique TCRs that were SARS-CoV-2-associated, and depth was defined as the fraction of total T cells that were SARS-CoV-2-associated. Using the MIRA data, each spike-specific TCR was mapped to the spike region that the TCR reacts to and placed in a CD4 or CD8 class. Log10-transformed breadth and depth values were compared by one-way ANOVA with Sidak's multiple comparisons tests. Here the immuneACCESS table is served through TCRdb, limited to in-frame sequences with V and J called. Missing clones are a known gap in these copies; in checked studies unresolved V genes cover under half, and the rest lacks a known reason. V and J calls and clone size are as listed in that table; D and trimming were resolved from the DNA. The sample includes under 150,000 clones, with 93% observed a single time. The biggest ten clones account for 3.1% of the sample.

The sample consisted of peripheral blood, taken on day 0 of AZD1222 vaccination. The sequence was collected from an adult in good health. The chain joins TRBV28 to TRBJ1-1; the D gene is unclear. The CDR3 region has the sequence CAIKNTEAFF. In nucleotides, the sequence is TGTGCCATTAAGAACACTGAAGCTTTCTTT.